This TCR beta chain was sequenced in a study of blood T cell repertoires in COVID-19. The wider study: Both acute and convalescent COVID-19 samples were obtained from the United States, Italy and Spain. Sources were T cells, B-cell-depleted T cells, or PBMCs; the material itself was cDNA or gDNA.

Authors' methods: Quantification of nucleated cells was approximated via reference gene primer amplification. TCRdb keeps only in-frame clones here, not all; method: immunoSEQ multiplex PCR. V and J calls and clone size are those listed in that table; D and trimming were worked out from the DNA. Of 200,000 or so clones in the sample, about 90% were seen once. The clonotype was recovered from a man aged 40-49 years with active or convalescent COVID-19. The sequenced material came from peripheral blood.

DNA of the CDR3: TGCGCCAGCAGCTTGGCCGCCGGGGACAATGAGCAGTTCTTC. Encoded protein: CASSLAAGDNEQFF. J is TRBJ2-1 and V is TRBV5-1, with a tentative D call TRBD2 (5 bases). V was clipped by 0 bases and J by 5 bases, with 9 bases between them. This CDR3 spans 14 amino acids. Germline CDR1 and CDR2: SGHRS and YFSETQ.